This TCR beta chain was sequenced in a study of T cells in Graves' hyperthyroidism and ophthalmopathy. Overall study: Peripheral blood was taken when the disease was first diagnosed, before any treatment began.

Germline CDR1 is SGHNT and CDR2 is YENEEA. The J segment lost 4 bases and the V segment lost 1 base, leaving 3 bases of the junction unmatched. The CDR3 runs to 15 residues. The cohort's ophthalmopathy patients, a group with duration under 3 months, had a Clinical Activity Score of at least 3 and a NOSPECS grade of at least 4. Investigators excluded patients with uncontrolled infection, other autoimmune disease, pregnancy or lactation. The sample holds many counts of this clonotype. The target antigen is unknown. Study-level points and caveats: Most thyroid clonotypes with frequency above 0.001 were detected in blood.

RNA transcripts gave rise to amplified TCR beta CDR3 regions. The HTBI set primed first-round TCR CDR3 RT-PCR. TCRdb recomputed calls from the multiplex PCR reads with MiXCR, one row per CDR3 protein. The profile shows roughly 280,000 distinct CDR3 sequences, 22% of them singletons. This receptor was obtained from a young man with Graves' ophthalmopathy. Specimen: blood. The gene calls are TRBV11-3 and TRBJ2-5; TRBD1 matches at 10 bases. CDR3 DNA sequence: TGTGCCAGCAGCTTAGGGCGGACAGGGGGAGAGACCCAGTACTTC. Translation gives CASSLGRTGGETQYF. The variable domain in full, with the rest retrieved from reference TRBV11-3 and TRBJ2-5, is EAGVVQSPRYKIIEKKQPVAFWCNPISGHNTLYWYLQNLGQGPELLIRYENEEAVDDSQLPKDRFSAERLKGVDSTLKIQPAELGDSAVYLCASSLGRTGGETQYFGPGTRLLVL.